The entry that follows covers one TCR beta chain sequence. Its antigen remains unknown. The data were taken from a study of immune cell composition in non-small cell lung cancer. Points from the study as a whole: Smoking pack-years did not significantly correlate with tumour TCR-beta clonality. It was not proven that tumour-reactive clones equal dominant tumour-associated clones. Lung squamous cell carcinoma tumours had significantly higher top 10 clone scores and productive clonality than lung adenocarcinoma.

TCRdb's table, derived via immunoSEQ multiplex PCR, lists solely in-frame clones and lacks some. This table has 14,000 to 15,000 clones, 69% appearing once. DNA was extracted from unsorted cell suspensions stored frozen. The sequence was collected from a human donor with non-small cell lung cancer. Sequenced: lung tumor tissue.

This chain's CDR3 is CAIRNEQELLNTEAFF. The DNA of the CDR3 is TGTGCCATCAGGAACGAACAGGAACTGCTGAACACTGAAGCTTTCTTT. V is TRBV10-3 and J is TRBJ1-1, with D maybe TRBD1 (5 bases). This CDR3 is built from 16 residues. Germline CDR1 reads ENHRY; CDR2 reads SYGVKD. Trimming cost V 6 bases and J 0 bases, with 17 bases left between them.